This T cell receptor beta chain was sequenced in a study of shared clonotypes between healthy human individuals. V lost 4 bases, J lost 3 bases, and 4 bases stayed unmatched. CDR1 is SGHRS, CDR2 YFSETQ, per germline. The CDR3 has 13 residues. Concerning this clone itself: What it binds is unknown.

Every donor, a Caucasian adult, lived in Nashville, Tennessee. Study observations and caveats: Clonotype sharing among the donors was expected to vary with sequencing depth.

Unsorted PBMC DNA was run through sequencing on ten immunoSEQ deep assay plates. Sequencing was performed with immunoSEQ multiplex PCR; in TCRdb, only in-frame clones are kept and a portion is missing. This table has about 490,000 clones, 75% to 85% appearing once. The source material was PBMCs. V and J are TRBV5-1 and TRBJ2-7; 7 positions match TRBD1. The sequence was collected from a woman aged 40 to 50 in good health. Some clones in this sample may be carry-over from other donors' samples. CDR3: CASSRDRYYEQYF. CDR3 nucleotides: TGCGCCAGCAGCCGGGACAGATACTACGAGCAGTACTTC.